A single T cell receptor (beta chain) is shown here with its context. Germline V gives CDR1 MNHEY, CDR2 SVGAGI. The ends lost 5 bases at V and 7 bases at J; junction bases unmatched: 4. The CDR3 runs to 13 residues. TCRdb's table, derived via immunoSEQ multiplex PCR, lists solely in-frame clones and lacks some. The sample consists of 80,000 or so clones, approximately 92% of them appearing once. This record belongs to a study of human versus mouse CDR3 diversity and MHC coevolution. Sequenced sample: naive CD4+ T cells from blood. Subset specified: CD45RO-negative CD62L-positive naive CD4 T cells. This sequence joins TRBV6-5 and TRBJ2-2, with TRBD2 identical over 7 bases. The receptor's source is a person aged 30 to 69 in good health. As DNA, the CDR3 is TGTGCCAGCAGTCGACTAGCTTACGGGGAGCTGTTTTTT. It specifies CASSRLAYGELFF.